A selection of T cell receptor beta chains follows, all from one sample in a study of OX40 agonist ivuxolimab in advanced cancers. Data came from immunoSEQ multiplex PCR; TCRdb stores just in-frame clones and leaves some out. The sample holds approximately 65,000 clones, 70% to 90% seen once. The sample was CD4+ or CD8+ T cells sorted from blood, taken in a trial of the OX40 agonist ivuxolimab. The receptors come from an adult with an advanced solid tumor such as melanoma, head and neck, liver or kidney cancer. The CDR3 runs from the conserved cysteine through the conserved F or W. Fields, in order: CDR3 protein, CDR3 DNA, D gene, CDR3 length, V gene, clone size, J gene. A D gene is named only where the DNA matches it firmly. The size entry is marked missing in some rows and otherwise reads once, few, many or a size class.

CASSQAAWDEKLFF TGCGCCAGCAGCCAAGCCGCCTGGGATGAAAAACTGTTTTTT . 14 TRBV4-1 . TRBJ1-4
CASSLAGQGSSPLHF TGCGCCAGCAGCTTGGCCGGACAGGGTAGTTCACCCCTCCACTTT TRBD1 15 TRBV5-1 . TRBJ1-6
CASSPRTGWTYNEQFF TGTGCCAGCTCTCCCAGGACGGGGTGGACCTACAATGAGCAGTTCTTC . 16 TRBV18 . TRBJ2-1
CASSLLPSTGVNEQLF TGTGCCAGCAGCTTATTACCGTCGACAGGGGTGAATGAGCAGCTCTTC TRBD1 16 TRBV7-3 . TRBJ2-1
CASGLTIGQEAFF TGTGCTAGTGGTTTGACAATCGGACAGGAAGCTTTCTTT . 13 TRBV12-5 . TRBJ1-1
CASTGLGTANTGELFF TGTGCCAGCACCGGGCTTGGGACGGCGAACACCGGGGAGCTGTTTTTT . 16 TRBV27 . TRBJ2-2
CASSPSGSGADTQYF TGTGCCAGCTCACCCAGCGGGAGCGGAGCAGATACGCAGTATTTT TRBD2 15 TRBV18 . TRBJ2-3
CASSLNLRSDEAFF TGTGCCAGCAGCTTAAATTTGAGGTCAGATGAAGCTTTCTTT . 14 TRBV7-2 . TRBJ1-1
CASGFSGLQETQYF TGTGCCAGTGGATTTAGCGGGCTCCAAGAGACCCAGTACTTC TRBD2 14 TRBV19 . TRBJ2-5
CASSLTGIMGYTF TGTGCCAGCAGCTTAACGGGGATTATGGGCTACACCTTC . 13 TRBV11-3 . TRBJ1-2
CASSNAGKYTEAFF TGTGCCAGTAGTAACGCAGGGAAGTACACTGAAGCTTTCTTT . 14 TRBV19 . TRBJ1-1
CASSLHGTGTSGASSYEQYF TGTGCCAGCAGCTTACATGGCACAGGGACTAGCGGGGCGAGCTCCTACGAGCAGTACTTC TRBD2 20 TRBV7-3 . TRBJ2-7
CASSQDPYPYNEQFF TGTGCCAGCAGCCAAGATCCTTACCCCTACAATGAGCAGTTCTTC . 15 TRBV4-2 . TRBJ2-1
CASSRGLKAYEQYF TGTGCCAGCAGCCGGGGACTCAAGGCCTACGAGCAGTACTTC . 14 TRBV5-6 . TRBJ2-7
CAWARGGSDQPQHF TGTGCCTGGGCGCGAGGGGGCTCTGATCAGCCCCAGCATTTT TRBD1 14 TRBV30 . TRBJ1-5
CASSPGQGIEYF TGTGCCAGCAGCCCGGGACAGGGGATCGAGTACTTC TRBD1 12 TRBV5-6 . TRBJ2-7
CASSLVRPGSSGHSYEQYF TGTGCCAGCAGCTTAGTAAGACCAGGGTCTAGCGGGCACTCCTACGAGCAGTACTTC TRBD2 19 TRBV7-9 . TRBJ2-7
CASSLQGAYEKLFF TGTGCCAGCAGCTTACAGGGGGCCTATGAAAAACTGTTTTTT TRBD1 14 TRBV11-2 . TRBJ1-4
CASSRSSGLAVYNEQFF TGTGCCAGTAGTCGCTCATCAGGACTAGCGGTATACAATGAGCAGTTCTTC TRBD2 17 TRBV19 . TRBJ2-1
CASSLVGYEQYF TGTGCCAGCAGTTTGGTGGGCTACGAGCAGTACTTC . 12 TRBV28 . TRBJ2-7
CASSLPGTSYNEQFF TGTGCCAGCAGCTTACCGGGTACTTCCTACAATGAGCAGTTCTTC . 15 TRBV11-2 . TRBJ2-1
CASSEDRPVNEQFF TGTGCCAGCAGCGAGGACAGGCCAGTCAATGAGCAGTTCTTC TRBD1 14 TRBV2 . TRBJ2-1
CASSFNRQVDGYTF TGTGCCAGCAGTTTCAACCGACAGGTGGATGGCTACACCTTC . 14 TRBV27 . TRBJ1-2
CASSSTILGTDTQYF TGTGCCAGCAGCTCGACAATTTTAGGCACAGATACGCAGTATTTT . 15 TRBV5-4 . TRBJ2-3
CSVEFNSYNEQFF TGCAGCGTTGAGTTCAACTCCTACAATGAGCAGTTCTTC . 13 TRBV29-1 . TRBJ2-1
CASSGPRGPSYNEQFF TGTGCCAGCAGTGGACCAAGGGGACCCTCCTACAATGAGCAGTTCTTC . 16 TRBV28 . TRBJ2-1
CASRPGTSGYEQYF TGTGCCAGCAGGCCCGGGACTAGCGGTTACGAGCAGTACTTC TRBD2 14 TRBV7-2 . TRBJ2-7
CASGLEFGTYGYTF TGTGCTAGTGGTTTGGAATTCGGGACCTATGGCTACACCTTC . 14 TRBV12-5 . TRBJ1-2
CASSLGPGNTIYF TGTGCCAGCAGCTTAGGACCTGGAAACACCATATATTTT . 13 TRBV7-3 . TRBJ1-3
CAWRVGGAGTEAFF TGTGCCTGGAGGGTGGGGGGGGCTGGAACTGAAGCTTTCTTT . 14 TRBV30 . TRBJ1-1
CASSSTGGLADTQYF TGTGCCAGCTCATCGACAGGGGGCTTAGCAGATACGCAGTATTTT TRBD1 15 TRBV18 . TRBJ2-3
CASSTGGPYEQYF TGTGCCAGCAGTACCGGAGGTCCCTACGAGCAGTACTTC . 13 TRBV6-5 . TRBJ2-7
CASRPEVSEQFF TGTGCCAGCAGGCCAGAGGTTAGTGAGCAGTTCTTC . 12 TRBV2 . TRBJ2-1
CASSPWTDGEQYF TGCGCCAGCAGCCCATGGACGGACGGCGAGCAGTACTTC . 13 TRBV5-1 . TRBJ2-7
CASSLGPSDTDTQYF TGTGCCAGCAGCTTGGGTCCTAGCGACACAGATACGCAGTATTTT . 15 TRBV5-4 . TRBJ2-3
CASQRAGAGSQFNYGYTF TGTGCCAGCCAACGAGCGGGGGCCGGATCGCAATTTAACTATGGCTACACCTTC . 18 TRBV7-9 once TRBJ1-2
CASRTGTGGRNQPQHF TGTGCCAGTCGGACCGGGACAGGGGGCCGCAATCAGCCCCAGCATTTT TRBD1 16 TRBV19 once TRBJ1-5
CASSLGGYEQYF TGCGCCAGCAGCTTGGGGGGTTACGAGCAGTACTTC . 12 TRBV5-1 . TRBJ2-7
CASTRDSGYGYTF TGTGCCAGCACCAGGGACAGCGGCTATGGCTACACCTTC TRBD1 13 TRBV2 . TRBJ1-2
CASSPSSGYPSIYEQYF TGCGCCAGCAGCCCTTCCAGCGGGTACCCTAGCATCTACGAGCAGTACTTC . 17 TRBV5-1 . TRBJ2-7
CASSLGVVETQYF TGTGCCAGCAGCTTAGGGGTGGTGGAGACCCAGTACTTC . 13 TRBV5-8 . TRBJ2-5
CASSSGMGQPQHF TGTGCCAGCAGTTCTGGAATGGGACAGCCCCAGCATTTT . 13 TRBV28 . TRBJ1-5
CASSPWTSNYGYTF TGTGCCAGCAGCCCATGGACATCTAACTATGGCTACACCTTC . 14 TRBV7-9 . TRBJ1-2
CAISMGQGGNTIYF TGTGCCATCAGCATGGGACAGGGAGGAAACACCATATATTTT TRBD1 14 TRBV10-3 . TRBJ1-3
CASSVGPRSGSETQYF TGTGCCAGCAGCGTAGGTCCTCGGAGCGGGAGTGAGACCCAGTACTTC TRBD2 16 TRBV9 . TRBJ2-5
CASSYSMGHKGEQYF TGTGCCAGCAGTTACTCGATGGGACACAAAGGCGAGCAGTACTTC . 15 TRBV6-9 once TRBJ2-7
CAWSVTPMNTEAFF TGTGCCTGGAGTGTAACGCCCATGAACACTGAAGCTTTCTTT . 14 TRBV30 few TRBJ1-1
CASSQGTQNTEAFF TGCGCCAGCAGCCAGGGGACCCAAAACACTGAAGCTTTCTTT . 14 TRBV5-1 . TRBJ1-1
CASSVQGGETQYF TGTGCCAGTAGTGTACAGGGTGGCGAGACCCAGTACTTC . 13 TRBV19 few TRBJ2-5